These 4 T cell receptor beta chains originate from one sample sequenced in a study of regulatory T cells in long-lasting Graves disease. Time point: persistent/refractory GD, antithyroid drugs over 5 years with positive TRAb. PBMCs were the source of the RNA used for TCR sequencing. Arm-PCR of CDR3 regions and iRepertoire HTBI primers were the basis on which TCR beta libraries were built. TCRdb reprocessed the multiplex PCR reads with MiXCR, giving one entry per CDR3 protein. The sample has a few hundred thousand distinct CDR3 sequences, 20% to 25% seen once. The sample was peripheral blood mononuclear cells (PBMCs), taken when the disease was refractory, from a patient treated with antithyroid drugs. These receptors were obtained from a middle-aged woman with Graves disease.

This clonotype was counted ten times or more. V and J are TRBV15 and TRBJ1-5; a weak D match, TRBD1 (5 bases). V was trimmed by 1 base and J by 4 bases, leaving 8 bases between them. CDR3 length: 14 amino acids. Germline lookup yields CDR1 LNHNV and CDR2 YYDKDF (reference sequence). The CDR3 DNA follows: TGTGCCACCAGCAGAGGACAGAAGAATCAGCCCCAGCATTTT. This translates into CATSRGQKNQPQHF.

This clonotype was seen many times. The rearrangement joins TRBV29-1 to TRBJ1-1, with no clear D. The germline V gene encodes CDR1 SQVTM and CDR2 ANQGSEA. The CDR3 runs 13 residues. Trimming left V 7 bases short and J 0 bases short, with 12 bases between. CDR3 loop: CSAGAELNTEAFF. The CDR3, as DNA: TGCAGCGCCGGAGCGGAGTTGAACACTGAAGCTTTCTTT.

This clonotype was seen many times. J is TRBJ1-1 and V is TRBV6-1, with D uncertain. The germline V gene encodes CDR1 MNHNS and CDR2 SASEGT. CDR3 length: 15 residues. Trimming removed 4 bases from V and 6 bases from J, with 18 bases in between. As DNA, the CDR3 is TGTGCCAGCAGTGGCTCTCTCGAGGGTACGGCTGAAGCTTTCTTT. Protein: CASSGSLEGTAEAFF.

The sample holds a few counts of this clonotype. The rearrangement joins TRBV6-4 to TRBJ2-5; D might be TRBD2 (7 bases). Germline assignment: CDR1 MRHNA and CDR2 SNTAGT. V was clipped by 0 bases and J by 5 bases, with 22 bases between them. The CDR3 has 18 residues. The CDR3 here is CASSDSFWGGPQLETQYF. The DNA of the CDR3 is TGTGCCAGCAGTGACTCGTTTTGGGGGGGGCCCCAATTGGAGACCCAGTACTTC.